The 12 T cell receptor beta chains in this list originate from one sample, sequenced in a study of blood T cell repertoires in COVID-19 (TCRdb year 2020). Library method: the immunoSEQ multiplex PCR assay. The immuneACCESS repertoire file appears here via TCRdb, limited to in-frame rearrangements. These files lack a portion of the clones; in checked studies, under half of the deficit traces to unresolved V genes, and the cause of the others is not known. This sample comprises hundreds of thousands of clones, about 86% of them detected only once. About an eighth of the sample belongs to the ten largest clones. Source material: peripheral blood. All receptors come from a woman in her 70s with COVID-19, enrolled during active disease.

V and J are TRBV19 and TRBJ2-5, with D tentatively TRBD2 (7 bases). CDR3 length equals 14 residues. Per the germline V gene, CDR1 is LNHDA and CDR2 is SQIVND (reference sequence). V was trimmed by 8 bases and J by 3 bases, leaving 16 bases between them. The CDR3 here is CASRAGGAKETQYF. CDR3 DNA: TGTGCCAGTCGGGCTGGGGGGGCCAAAGAGACCCAGTACTTC.

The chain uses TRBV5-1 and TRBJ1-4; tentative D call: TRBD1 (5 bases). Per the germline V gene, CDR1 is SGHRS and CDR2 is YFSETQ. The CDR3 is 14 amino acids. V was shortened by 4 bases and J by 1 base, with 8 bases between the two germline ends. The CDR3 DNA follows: TGCGCCAGCAGCCTCCAGGGAACTAATGAAAAACTGTTTTTT. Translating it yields CASSLQGTNEKLFF.

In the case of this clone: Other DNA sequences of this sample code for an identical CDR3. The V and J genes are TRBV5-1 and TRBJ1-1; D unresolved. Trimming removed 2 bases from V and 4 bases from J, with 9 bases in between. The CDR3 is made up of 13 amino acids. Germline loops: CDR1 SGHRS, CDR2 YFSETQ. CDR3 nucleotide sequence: TGCGCCAGCAGCTTAGAGGGTAGCACTGAAGCTTTCTTT. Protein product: CASSLEGSTEAFF. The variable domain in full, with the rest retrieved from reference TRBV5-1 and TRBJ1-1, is KAGVTQTPRYLIKTRGQQVTLSCSPISGHRSVSWYQQTPGQGLQFLFEYFSETQRNKGNFPGRFSGRQFSNSRSEMNVSTLELGDSALYLCASSLEGSTEAFFGQGTRLTVV.

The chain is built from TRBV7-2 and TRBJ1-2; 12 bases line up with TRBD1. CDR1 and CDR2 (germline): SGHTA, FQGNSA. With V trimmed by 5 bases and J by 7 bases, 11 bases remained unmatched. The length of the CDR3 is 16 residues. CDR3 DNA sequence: TGTGCCAGCAGCCCGCTTATCGGGACAGGGGGCGGTGGCTACACCTTC. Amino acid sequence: CASSPLIGTGGGGYTF.

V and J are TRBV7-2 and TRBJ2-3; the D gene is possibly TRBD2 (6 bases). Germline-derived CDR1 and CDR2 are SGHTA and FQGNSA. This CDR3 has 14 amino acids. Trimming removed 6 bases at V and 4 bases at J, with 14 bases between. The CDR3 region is CASRRRRGPDTQYF. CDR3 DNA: TGTGCCAGCAGGCGAAGGAGGGGCCCAGATACGCAGTATTTT. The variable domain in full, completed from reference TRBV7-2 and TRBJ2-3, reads GAGVSQSPSNKVTEKGKDVELRCDPISGHTALYWYRQSLGQGLEFLIYFQGNSAPDKSGLPSDRFSAERTGGSVSTLTIQRTQQEDSAVYLCASRRRRGPDTQYFGPGTRLTVL.

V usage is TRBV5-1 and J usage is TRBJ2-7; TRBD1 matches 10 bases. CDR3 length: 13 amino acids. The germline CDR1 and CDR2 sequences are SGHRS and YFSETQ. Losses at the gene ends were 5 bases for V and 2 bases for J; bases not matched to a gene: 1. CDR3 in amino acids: CASRGTGAYEQYF. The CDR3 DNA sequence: TGCGCCAGCAGAGGGACAGGGGCCTACGAGCAGTACTTC.

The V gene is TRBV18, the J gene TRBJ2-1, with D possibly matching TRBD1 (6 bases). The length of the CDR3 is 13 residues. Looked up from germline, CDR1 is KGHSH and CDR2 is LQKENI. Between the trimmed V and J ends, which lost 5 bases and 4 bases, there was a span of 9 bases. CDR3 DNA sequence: TGTGCCAGCTCAACAGGACAGTACAATGAGCAGTTCTTC. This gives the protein CASSTGQYNEQFF. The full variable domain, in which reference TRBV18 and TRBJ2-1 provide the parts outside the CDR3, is NAGVMQNPRHLVRRRGQEARLRCSPMKGHSHVYWYRQLPEEGLKFMVYLQKENIIDESGMPKERFSAEFPKEGPSILRIQQVVRGDSAAYFCASSTGQYNEQFFGPGTRLTVL.

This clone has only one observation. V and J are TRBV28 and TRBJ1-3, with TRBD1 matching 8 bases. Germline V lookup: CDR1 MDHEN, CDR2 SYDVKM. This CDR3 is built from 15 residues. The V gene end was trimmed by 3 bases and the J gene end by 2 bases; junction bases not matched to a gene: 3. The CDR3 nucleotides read TGTGCCAGCAGTTTGCAGGGGGCCGCTGGAAACACCATATATTTT. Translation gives CASSLQGAAGNTIYF.

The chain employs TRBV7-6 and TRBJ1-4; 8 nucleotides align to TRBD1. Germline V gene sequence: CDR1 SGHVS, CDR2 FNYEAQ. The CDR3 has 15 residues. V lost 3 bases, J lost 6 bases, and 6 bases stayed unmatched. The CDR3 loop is CASSFNLDRDEKLFF. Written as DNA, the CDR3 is TGTGCCAGCAGCTTCAATTTGGACAGGGATGAAAAACTGTTTTTT.

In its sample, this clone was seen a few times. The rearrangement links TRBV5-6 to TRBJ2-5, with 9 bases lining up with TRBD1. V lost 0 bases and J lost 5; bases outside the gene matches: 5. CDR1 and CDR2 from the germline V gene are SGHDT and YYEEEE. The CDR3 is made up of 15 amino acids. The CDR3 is CASSLGTGARETQYF. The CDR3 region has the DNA TGTGCCAGCAGCTTGGGGACAGGGGCTCGGGAGACCCAGTACTTC. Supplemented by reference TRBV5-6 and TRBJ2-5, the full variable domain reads DAGVTQSPTHLIKTRGQQVTLRCSPKSGHDTVSWYQQALGQGPQFIFQYYEEEERQRGNFPDRFSGHQFPNYSSELNVNALLLGDSALYLCASSLGTGARETQYFGPGTRLLVL.

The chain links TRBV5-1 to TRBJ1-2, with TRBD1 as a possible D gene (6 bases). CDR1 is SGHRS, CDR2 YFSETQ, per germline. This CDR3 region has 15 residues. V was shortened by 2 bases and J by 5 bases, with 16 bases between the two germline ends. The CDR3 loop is CASSFAGAEGYGYTF. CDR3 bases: TGCGCCAGCAGCTTCGCAGGGGCAGAAGGGTATGGCTACACCTTC.

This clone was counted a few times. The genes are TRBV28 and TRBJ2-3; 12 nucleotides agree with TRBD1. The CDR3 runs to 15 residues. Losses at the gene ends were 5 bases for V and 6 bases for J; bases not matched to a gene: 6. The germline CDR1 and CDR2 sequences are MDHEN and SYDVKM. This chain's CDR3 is CASSPGTGGSDTQYF. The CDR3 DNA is TGTGCCAGCAGTCCTGGGACAGGGGGCTCGGATACGCAGTATTTT.